Each of the 6 T cell receptor beta chains below was sequenced from the same sample in a study of memory CD4+ T cells and cytomegalovirus serostatus. The sort gate was single viable CD3+CD4+CD8-CD45RO+ cells for memory CD4+ T cells. Some clones are missing from TCRdb's copy, which holds only in-frame ones; the method was immunoSEQ multiplex PCR. The data hold approximately 41,000 clones, with around 78% observed a single time. Sequences were obtained from memory CD4+ T cells from blood. The source of these receptors is an adult in good health and CMV-seronegative.

The chain couples TRBV27 to TRBJ2-1, with 13 bases lining up with TRBD2. Germline V CDR1 and CDR2: MNHEY, SMNVEV (reference sequence). Unmatched junction bases numbered 3, after V lost 6 bases and J lost 1 base. The CDR3 runs to 16 residues. CDR3 coding DNA: TGTGCCAGCAGAAGACTAGCGGGAGGTTCCTACAATGAGCAGTTCTTC. Encoded protein: CASRRLAGGSYNEQFF.

V and J are TRBV27 and TRBJ2-7, with 8 nucleotides matching TRBD2. The CDR3 sequence is 13 residues long. The junction had 1 base not matched to a gene; V was cut back by 5 bases and J by 1 base. Germline values: CDR1 MNHEY, CDR2 SMNVEV (reference sequence). The CDR3 DNA is TGTGCCAGCAGTACGGGAGGGTCCTACGAGCAGTACTTC. Residues: CASSTGGSYEQYF.

The chain combines TRBV20-1 with TRBJ2-5, with unresolved D. V lost 6 bases and J 4 bases, leaving 3 bases between the germline ends. The CDR3 totals 9 residues. Looked up from germline, CDR1 is DFQATT and CDR2 is SNEGSKA (reference sequence). The CDR3 nucleotides read TGCAGTGCCACAGAGACCCAGTACTTC. The encoded protein is CSATETQYF.

The chain joins TRBV18 to TRBJ2-5, with TRBD2 matching over 9 bases. The CDR3 is 14 amino acids. With V trimmed by 6 bases and J by 3 bases, 5 bases remained unmatched. Germline V gene sequence: CDR1 KGHSH, CDR2 LQKENI. The chain's CDR3 is CASSGLAGEETQYF. In nucleotides, the CDR3 is TGTGCCAGCTCCGGTTTAGCGGGAGAAGAGACCCAGTACTTC.

The rearrangement joins TRBV5-1 to TRBJ2-3; D is uncertain. The CDR3 runs 14 residues. The V end lost 3 bases, the J end lost 6 bases, and 14 bases lay between the germline ends. Per the germline V gene, CDR1 is SGHRS and CDR2 is YFSETQ. The CDR3 nucleotides read TGCGCCAGCAGCTGGGATGCTCCGCAGGATACGCAGTATTTT. Protein sequence: CASSWDAPQDTQYF.

The CDR3 sequence: CASSPPPVWGQPQHF. CDR3 in DNA: TGTGCCAGCAGTCCACCACCCGTGTGGGGGCAGCCCCAGCATTTT. This chain uses TRBV28 with TRBJ1-5, with D possibly matching TRBD1 (5 bases). The germline gives CDR1 MDHEN, CDR2 SYDVKM. V lost 5 bases, J lost 7 bases, and 18 bases lay in between. This CDR3 is 15 amino acids long.